The clone carrying this T cell receptor beta chain was seen repeatedly, ten times or more. The antigen is undetermined. The data are from a study of post-analysis software for immune sequencing data. The CDR3 has 15 residues. CDR1 is MNHEY, CDR2 SVGEGT, per germline. Points from the study as a whole: There were a few TRBV segments more frequent in patients than controls, and TRBV5-6, TRBV5-1 and TRBV20-1 were among them.

The TCR beta cDNA libraries contained unique molecular identifiers. In TCRdb, the PCR reads were re-called with MiXCR into one record per CDR3 protein. The table shows fewer than 850,000 distinct CDR3 sequences, with roughly 27% occurring only once. The rearrangement uses TRBV6-2 or TRBV6-3 and TRBJ2-4; TRBD2 might be the D (6 bases). The last part of the DNA fits TRBJ2-7 better; the J call may be wrong. Sequencing used blood. This receptor was identified in a girl aged 10-17 years with multiple sclerosis. The DNA of the CDR3 is TGTGCCAGCAGTTACTTCGGGGGAACCACGGGCGAGCAGTACTTC. Protein sequence: CASSYFGGTTGEQYF.